This T cell receptor (beta chain) was sequenced in a study of T cell responses to AZD1222 COVID-19 vaccine. The table came from immunoSEQ multiplex PCR; TCRdb's copy has only in-frame clones and leaves some out. The sample includes about 130,000 clones, more than 70% of them seen just once. The CDR3 has 13 residues. Germline V lookup: CDR1 ENHRY, CDR2 SYGVKD. Trimming removed 1 base from V and 1 base from J, with 4 bases in between. This specimen was peripheral blood, taken on day 0 of AZD1222 vaccination. The rearrangement joins TRBV10-3 to TRBJ1-1; D remains unclear. The TCR originated in an adult in good health. The CDR3 region has the DNA TGTGCCATCAGTGAGTTGCAGAACACTGAAGCTTTCTTT. Residues: CAISELQNTEAFF.